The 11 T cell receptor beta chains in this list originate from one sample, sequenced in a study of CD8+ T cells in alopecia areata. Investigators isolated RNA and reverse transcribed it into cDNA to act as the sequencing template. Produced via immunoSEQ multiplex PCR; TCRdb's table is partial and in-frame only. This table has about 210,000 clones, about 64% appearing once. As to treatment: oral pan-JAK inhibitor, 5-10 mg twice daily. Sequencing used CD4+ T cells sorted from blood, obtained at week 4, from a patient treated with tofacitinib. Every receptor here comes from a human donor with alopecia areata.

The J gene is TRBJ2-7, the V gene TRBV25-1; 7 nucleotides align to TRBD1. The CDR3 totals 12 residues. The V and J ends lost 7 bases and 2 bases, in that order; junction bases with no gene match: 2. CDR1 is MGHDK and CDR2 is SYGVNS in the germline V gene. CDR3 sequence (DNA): TGTGCCAGCAAAGGACAGGCCTACGAGCAGTACTTC. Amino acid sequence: CASKGQAYEQYF.

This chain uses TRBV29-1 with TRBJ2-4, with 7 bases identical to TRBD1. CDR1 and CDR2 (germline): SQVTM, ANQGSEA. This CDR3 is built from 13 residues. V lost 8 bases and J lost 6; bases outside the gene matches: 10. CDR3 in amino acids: CSYREGAVNIQYF. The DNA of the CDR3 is TGCAGCTACCGTGAGGGGGCGGTAAACATTCAGTACTTC.

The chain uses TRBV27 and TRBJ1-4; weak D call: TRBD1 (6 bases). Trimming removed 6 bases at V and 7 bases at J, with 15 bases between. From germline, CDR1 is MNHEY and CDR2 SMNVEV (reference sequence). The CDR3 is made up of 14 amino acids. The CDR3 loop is CASSLQGGGEKLFF. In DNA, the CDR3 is TGTGCCAGCAGCCTTCAGGGAGGGGGTGAAAAACTGTTTTTT.

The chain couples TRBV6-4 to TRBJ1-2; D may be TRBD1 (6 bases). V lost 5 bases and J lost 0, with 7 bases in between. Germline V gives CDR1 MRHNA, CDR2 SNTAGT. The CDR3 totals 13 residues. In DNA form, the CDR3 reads TGTGCCAGCAGTCGGACAGCTAACTATGGCTACACCTTC. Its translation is CASSRTANYGYTF.

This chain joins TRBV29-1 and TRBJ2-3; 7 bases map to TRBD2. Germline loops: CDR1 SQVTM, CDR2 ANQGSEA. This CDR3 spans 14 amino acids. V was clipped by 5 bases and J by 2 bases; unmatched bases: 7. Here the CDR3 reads CSVKVGLHTDTQYF. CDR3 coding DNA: TGCAGCGTTAAAGTGGGACTACACACAGATACGCAGTATTTT.

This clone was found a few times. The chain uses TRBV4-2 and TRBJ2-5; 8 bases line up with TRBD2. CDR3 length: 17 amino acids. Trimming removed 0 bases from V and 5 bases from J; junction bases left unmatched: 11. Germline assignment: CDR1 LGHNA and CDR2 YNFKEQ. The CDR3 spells CASSQDGSRGAGETQYF. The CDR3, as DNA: TGTGCCAGCAGCCAAGATGGGTCGCGGGGGGCTGGGGAGACCCAGTACTTC.

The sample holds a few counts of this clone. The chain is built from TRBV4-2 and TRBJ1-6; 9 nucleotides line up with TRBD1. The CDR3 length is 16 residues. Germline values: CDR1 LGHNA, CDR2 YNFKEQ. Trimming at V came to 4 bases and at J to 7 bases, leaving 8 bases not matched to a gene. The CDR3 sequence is CASSLGQGKGNSPLHF. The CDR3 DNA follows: TGTGCCAGCAGCCTCGGACAGGGGAAAGGGAATTCACCCCTCCACTTT.

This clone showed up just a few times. DNA of the CDR3: TGTGCCAGCAGCCTTAGCGGGGCCTCGCGCACCGGGGAGCTGTTTTTT. It specifies CASSLSGASRTGELFF. J is TRBJ2-2 and V is TRBV28; 8 bases are a match to TRBD2. Germline CDR1 and CDR2: MDHEN and SYDVKM. The length of the CDR3 is 16 residues. After removal of 6 bases from V and 4 bases from J, the junction contained 10 bases not matched to a gene.

The CDR3 nucleotides read TGCAGCGTGGGACAGGCGAACACTGAAGCTTTCTTT. This translates into CSVGQANTEAFF. This chain links TRBV29-1 with TRBJ1-1, with 8 bases identical to TRBD1. Germline values: CDR1 SQVTM, CDR2 ANQGSEA. J was trimmed by 1 base and V by 6 bases; bases with no gene match: 1. This CDR3 region has 12 residues.

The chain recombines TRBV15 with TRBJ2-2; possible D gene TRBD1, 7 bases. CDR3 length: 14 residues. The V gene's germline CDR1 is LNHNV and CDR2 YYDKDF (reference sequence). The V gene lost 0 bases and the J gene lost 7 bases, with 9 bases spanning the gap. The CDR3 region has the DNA TGTGCCACCAGCAGAGATCAGGGGGGCGGGGAGCTGTTTTTT. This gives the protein CATSRDQGGGELFF.

The CDR3 DNA is TGCAGCGTTGATTCCCCGACAGGAGGGGATACGCAGTATTTT. Protein product: CSVDSPTGGDTQYF. The rearrangement uses TRBV29-1 and TRBJ2-3, with D possibly called TRBD1 or TRBD2 (6 bases each). The germline V gene encodes CDR1 SQVTM and CDR2 ANQGSEA. Trimming took off 3 bases at V and 6 bases at J, with 16 bases between the two ends. This CDR3 comprises 14 residues.